These 3 T cell receptor beta chains were sequenced from one sample in a study of blood T cell repertoires in COVID-19. Profiled with immunoSEQ multiplex PCR; TCRdb holds only in-frame clones, not every one. The sample holds about 92,000 clones, approximately 85% seen once. The sample was peripheral blood. These receptors all stem from a human donor in a cohort sampled during active COVID-19.

The chain employs TRBV24-1 and TRBJ1-1; maybe TRBD1 (5 bases). Germline CDR1 reads KGHDR; CDR2 reads SFDVKD. The CDR3 has 16 amino acids. Trimming took 10 bases from V and 1 from J, leaving 21 bases between them. The CDR3 DNA reads TGTGCCACTTTTACCGGGGGAGGGCCACCGAACACTGAAGCTTTCTTT. Its protein is CATFTGGGPPNTEAFF.

The chain uses TRBV30 and TRBJ1-1; D remains unclear. The length of the CDR3 is 16 residues. Germline V gives CDR1 GTSNPN, CDR2 SVGIG (reference sequence). V was trimmed by 3 bases and J by 2 bases, leaving 19 bases between them. This chain's CDR3 is CAWRRRREHSNTEAFF. CDR3 sequence (DNA): TGTGCCTGGAGGAGAAGGAGGGAACACTCAAACACTGAAGCTTTCTTT.

The chain recombines TRBV24-1 with TRBJ2-5; a possible D gene is TRBD2 (5 bases). CDR3 length equals 15 residues. The V end was cut by 3 bases, the J end by 4 bases, with 14 bases between. Germline V CDR1 and CDR2: KGHDR, SFDVKD. In DNA form, the CDR3 reads TGTGCCACCAGTGATCCCGGTCGAAGCGGAGAGACCCAGTACTTC. It yields the protein CATSDPGRSGETQYF.